This T cell receptor beta chain was profiled in a study of blood T cell repertoires in COVID-19. The CDR3 is made up of 13 amino acids. V trimming: 5 bases; J trimming: 3 bases; junction bases outside the gene matches: 4. Germline V gene sequence: CDR1 LNHDA, CDR2 SQIVND (reference sequence). Sequencing used immunoSEQ multiplex PCR; TCRdb keeps in-frame clones, though not all of them. The data contain fewer than 350,000 clones, roughly 85% of them singletons. Sequenced input: peripheral blood. This TCR came from a human donor in a cohort sampled during active COVID-19. The chain employs TRBV19 and TRBJ2-7; TRBD1 matches 7 bases. The CDR3 region has the DNA TGTGCCAGTAGTGCTAACAGGGGCTACGAGCAGTACTTC. Its protein is CASSANRGYEQYF. Looking up the rest from reference TRBV19 and TRBJ2-7 gives the full variable domain: DGGITQSPKYLFRKEGQNVTLSCEQNLNHDAMYWYRQDPGQGLRLIYYSQIVNDFQKGDIAEGYSVSREKKESFPLTVTSAQKNPTAFYLCASSANRGYEQYFGPGTRLTVT.